The entry that follows covers one TCR beta chain sequence. The assay was immunoSEQ multiplex PCR, and TCRdb's table has in-frame clones only and misses some. The sample records some 68,000 clones, approximately 90% being singletons. These data are taken from a study of T cells after somatic rescue of genetic block. Germline V lookup: CDR1 LGHNA, CDR2 YSLEER. The CDR3 is 16 residues long. Trimming took 4 bases from V and 1 from J, leaving 16 bases between them. The TCR originated in a young man. The V gene is TRBV4-3, the J gene TRBJ1-1; D not certain. Sequencing was done on a sample of peripheral blood mononuclear cells (PBMCs). This chain's CDR3 is CASSLMAAQPNTEAFF. CDR3 coding DNA: TGCGCCAGCAGCCTCATGGCGGCACAGCCGAACACTGAAGCTTTCTTT.